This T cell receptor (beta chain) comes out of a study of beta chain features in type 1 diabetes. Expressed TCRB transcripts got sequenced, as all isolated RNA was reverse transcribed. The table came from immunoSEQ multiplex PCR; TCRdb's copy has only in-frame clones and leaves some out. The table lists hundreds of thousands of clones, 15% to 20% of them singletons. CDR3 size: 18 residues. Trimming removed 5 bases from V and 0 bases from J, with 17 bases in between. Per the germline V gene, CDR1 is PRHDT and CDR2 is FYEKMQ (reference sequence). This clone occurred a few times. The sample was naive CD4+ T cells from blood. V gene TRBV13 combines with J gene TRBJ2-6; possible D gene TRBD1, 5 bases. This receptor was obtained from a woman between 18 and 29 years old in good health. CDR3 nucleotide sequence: TGTGCCAGCAGCCCAATCAGGGCTCGGAGCTCTGGGGCCAACGTCCTGACTTTC. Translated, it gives CASSPIRARSSGANVLTF.